This TCR beta chain was sequenced in a study of blood T cell repertoires in COVID-19. The CDR3 runs 17 residues. Germline CDR1 is SGHRS and CDR2 is YFSETQ. J was trimmed by 0 bases and V by 4 bases; bases with no gene match: 10. Living in under 30 US areas, the participants were between roughly 18 and 89 years of age. Cohort allocation depended upon clinical history that participants reported. This table comes from immunoSEQ multiplex PCR, and its TCRdb copy is limited to in-frame clones, with some not included. Of 200,000 to 250,000 clones listed, more than 70% are singletons. The clonotype was recovered from a woman in her fifties or sixties who had recovered from COVID-19. The gene calls are TRBV5-1 and TRBJ2-1; 7 bases align to TRBD1. The sample comprised PBMCs or T cells enriched from blood (not recorded which). The CDR3 nucleotides read TGCGCCAGCAGCCGGAGACAGGGTCGGAGCTCCTACAATGAGCAGTTCTTC. Translated, it gives CASSRRQGRSSYNEQFF.